Shown below are 9 T cell receptor beta chains from a single sample sequenced in a study of early T cells in non-severe SARS-CoV-2 infection. TCRdb passed the 5' RACE reads through MiXCR, listing each CDR3 protein once. The data hold approximately 81,000 distinct CDR3 sequences, with roughly 6% observed a single time. Sequencing was carried out using whole blood. The receptors were sampled from an adult who was a healthcare worker with PCR-confirmed SARS-CoV-2 infection or an uninfected control (not recorded which).

This clonotype came up many times. This chain joins TRBV4-2 and TRBJ1-3; 7 positions agree with TRBD1. The germline CDR1 and CDR2 sequences are LGHNA and YNFKEQ. The CDR3 covers 15 residues. With V trimmed by 3 bases and J by 4 bases, 6 bases remained unmatched. CDR3 sequence (DNA): TGTGCCAGCAGCCATGTTGGGACAGCCGGAAACACCATATATTTT. Protein sequence: CASSHVGTAGNTIYF.

J is TRBJ1-1 and V is TRBV20-1; D perhaps matches TRBD1 (5 bases). The CDR3 extends over 15 amino acids. In germline, CDR1 is DFQATT, CDR2 SNEGSKA (reference sequence). The V end lost 5 bases, the J end lost 4 bases, and 20 bases lay between the germline ends. The CDR3 nucleotides read TGCAGTGCTGGCCTGGAAGGGGTTAGGAGCACTGAAGCTTTCTTT. It is translated as CSAGLEGVRSTEAFF.

The V gene is TRBV20-1, the J gene TRBJ1-3; possible D gene TRBD1, 6 bases. Trimming shortened V by 3 bases and J by 0 bases, and 12 bases separated the two germline ends. The germline gives CDR1 DFQATT, CDR2 SNEGSKA (reference sequence). The CDR3 has 15 amino acids. CDR3 loop: CSARGDTSSGNTIYF. CDR3 DNA: TGCAGTGCTAGGGGGGACACGAGCTCTGGAAACACCATATATTTT.

This clonotype came up a few times. The V and J genes are TRBV11-2 and TRBJ1-4, with 7 nucleotides matching TRBD1. Germline V gives CDR1 SGHAT, CDR2 FQNNGV. The CDR3 is 16 residues long. With 5 bases clipped from V and 5 bases from J, the junction kept 11 bases outside the gene matches. The CDR3 DNA follows: TGTGCCAGCAGCCCTCAGGACAGGCCCTTGAATGAAAAACTGTTTTTT. Its translation: CASSPQDRPLNEKLFF.

V gene TRBV20-1 combines with J gene TRBJ2-5; the D gene could be TRBD1 or TRBD2 (6 bases each). Germline loops: CDR1 DFQATT, CDR2 SNEGSKA (reference sequence). The ends were cut back, 5 bases at V and 2 bases at J, with 18 bases in the middle. The CDR3 totals 15 residues. The CDR3, as DNA: TGCAGTGCTGGCCCCGGAGGGGGGCAACAAGAGACCCAGTACTTC. This sequence encodes CSAGPGGGQQETQYF.

This clonotype was picked up a small number of times. The chain links TRBV27 to TRBJ1-5; weak D call: TRBD1 (5 bases). The CDR3 loop spans 14 amino acids. Germline V CDR1 and CDR2: MNHEY, SMNVEV (reference sequence). Trimming removed 5 bases at V and 6 bases at J, with 14 bases between. The CDR3 reads CASSRDWGSQPQHF. CDR3 bases: TGTGCCAGCAGTCGGGACTGGGGAAGTCAGCCCCAGCATTTT.

V is TRBV12-3 or TRBV12-4 and J is TRBJ1-2, with D possibly matching TRBD1 (6 bases). Trimming shortened V by 2 bases and J by 8 bases, and 18 bases separated the two germline ends. CDR3 length: 15 residues. In DNA, the CDR3 is TGTGCCAGCAGTTTAAGCTTCGTGCGGGGGCGAGGCTACACCTTC. It is translated as CASSLSFVRGRGYTF.

This rearrangement joins TRBV11-2 to TRBJ2-2; D is unclear. CDR3 size: 14 residues. The germline gives CDR1 SGHAT, CDR2 FQNNGV. V shed 0 bases and J shed 6 bases, with 8 bases lying between them. The CDR3 protein is CASSLEPNAGELFF. The CDR3 DNA follows: TGTGCCAGCAGCTTAGAACCTAACGCCGGGGAGCTGTTTTTT. Full variable domain (remainder filled in from reference TRBV11-2 and TRBJ2-2): EAGVAQSPRYKIIEKRQSVAFWCNPISGHATLYWYQQILGQGPKLLIQFQNNGVVDDSQLPKDRFSAERLKGVDSTLKIQPAKLEDSAVYLCASSLEPNAGELFFGEGSRLTVL.

At least ten counts were recorded for this clonotype. The rearrangement uses TRBV3-1 and TRBJ2-7; 15 bases are a match to TRBD2. Germline V CDR1 and CDR2: LGHDT, YNNKEL (reference sequence). There are 20 residues in the CDR3. V lost 0 bases and J lost 2; bases outside the gene matches: 11. CDR3 nucleotide sequence: TGTGCCAGCAGCCAAGATCTTATTCGGACTAGCGGGAGGGCTCCCTACGAGCAGTACTTC. It is translated as CASSQDLIRTSGRAPYEQYF.